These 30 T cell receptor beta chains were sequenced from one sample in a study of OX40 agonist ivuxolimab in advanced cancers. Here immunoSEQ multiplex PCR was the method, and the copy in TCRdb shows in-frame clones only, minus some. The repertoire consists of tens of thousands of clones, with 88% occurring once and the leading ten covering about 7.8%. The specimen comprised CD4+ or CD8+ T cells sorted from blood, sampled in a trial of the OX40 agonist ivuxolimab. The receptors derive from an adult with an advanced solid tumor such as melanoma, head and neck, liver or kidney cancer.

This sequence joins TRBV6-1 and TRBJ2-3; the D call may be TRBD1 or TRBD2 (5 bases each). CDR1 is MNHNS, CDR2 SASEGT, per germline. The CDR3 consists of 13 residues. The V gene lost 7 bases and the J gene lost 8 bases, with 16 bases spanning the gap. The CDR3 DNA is TGTGCCAGCATCATGGGCCAGAGGGGTACGCAGTATTTT. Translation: CASIMGQRGTQYF.

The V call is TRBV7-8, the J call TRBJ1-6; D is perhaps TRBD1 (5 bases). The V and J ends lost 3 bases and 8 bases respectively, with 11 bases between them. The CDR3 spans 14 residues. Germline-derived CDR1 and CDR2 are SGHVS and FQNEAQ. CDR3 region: CASSFPAGDSPLHF. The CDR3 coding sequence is TGTGCCAGCAGCTTCCCCGCGGGGGATTCACCCCTCCACTTT.

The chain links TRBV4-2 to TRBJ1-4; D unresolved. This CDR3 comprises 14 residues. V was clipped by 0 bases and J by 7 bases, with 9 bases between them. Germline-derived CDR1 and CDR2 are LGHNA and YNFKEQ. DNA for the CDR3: TGTGCCAGCAGCCAAGAGGAGGTTAGTGAAAAACTGTTTTTT. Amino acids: CASSQEEVSEKLFF.

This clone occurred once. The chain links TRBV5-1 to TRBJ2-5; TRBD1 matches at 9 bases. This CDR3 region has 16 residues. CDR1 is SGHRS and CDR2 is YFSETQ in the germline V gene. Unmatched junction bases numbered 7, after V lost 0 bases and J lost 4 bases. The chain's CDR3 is CASSLVWDREGETQYF. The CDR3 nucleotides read TGCGCCAGCAGCTTGGTGTGGGACAGGGAGGGAGAGACCCAGTACTTC. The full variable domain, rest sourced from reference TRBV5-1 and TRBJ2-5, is KAGVTQTPRYLIKTRGQQVTLSCSPISGHRSVSWYQQTPGQGLQFLFEYFSETQRNKGNFPGRFSGRQFSNSRSEMNVSTLELGDSALYLCASSLVWDREGETQYFGPGTRLLVL.

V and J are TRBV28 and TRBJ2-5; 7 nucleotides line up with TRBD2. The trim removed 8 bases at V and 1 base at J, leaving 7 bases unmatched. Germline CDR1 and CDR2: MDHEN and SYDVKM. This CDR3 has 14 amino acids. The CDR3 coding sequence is TGTGCCAGCTGTATAGCGGGCCGCCAAGAGACCCAGTACTTC. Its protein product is CASCIAGRQETQYF.

The CDR3 sequence is CASSLDGGGDTQYF. The CDR3 nucleotides read TGTGCCAGCAGCTTAGACGGGGGCGGGGATACGCAGTATTTT. The chain joins TRBV11-3 to TRBJ2-3; D tentatively fits TRBD1 or TRBD2 (6 bases each). Germline values: CDR1 SGHNT, CDR2 YENEEA. The length of the CDR3 is 14 residues. The V end was cut by 0 bases, the J end by 6 bases, with 10 bases between.

The CDR3 DNA is TGTGCCAGCAGTCGACCGGGACAGGGGGCTATTGGCTACACCTTC. Amino acid sequence: CASSRPGQGAIGYTF. The chain couples TRBV6-6 to TRBJ1-2, with 12 bases that match TRBD1. Germline assignment: CDR1 MNHNY and CDR2 SVGAGI (reference sequence). After removal of 5 bases from V and 7 bases from J, the junction contained 8 bases not matched to a gene. CDR3 length: 15 residues.

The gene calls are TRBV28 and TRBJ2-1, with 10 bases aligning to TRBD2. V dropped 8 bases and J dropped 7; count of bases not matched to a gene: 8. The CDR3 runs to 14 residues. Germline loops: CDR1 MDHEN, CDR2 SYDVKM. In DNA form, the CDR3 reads TGTGCCAGCCTAACTAGCGGGGTCGGGAATGAGCAGTTCTTC. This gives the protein CASLTSGVGNEQFF.

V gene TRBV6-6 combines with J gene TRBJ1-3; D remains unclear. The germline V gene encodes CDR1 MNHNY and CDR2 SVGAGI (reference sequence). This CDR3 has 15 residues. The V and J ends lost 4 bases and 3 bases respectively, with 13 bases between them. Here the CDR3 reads CASSFDPGGGNTIYF. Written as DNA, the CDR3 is TGTGCCAGCAGTTTCGACCCCGGTGGTGGAAACACCATATATTTT.

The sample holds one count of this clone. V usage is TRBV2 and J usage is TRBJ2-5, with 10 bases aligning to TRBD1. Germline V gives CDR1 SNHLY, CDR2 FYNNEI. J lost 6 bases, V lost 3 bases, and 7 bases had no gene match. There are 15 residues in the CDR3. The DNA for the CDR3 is TGTGCCAGCAGTGACGATTGGACAGGGGGACAGACCCAGTACTTC. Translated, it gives CASSDDWTGGQTQYF.

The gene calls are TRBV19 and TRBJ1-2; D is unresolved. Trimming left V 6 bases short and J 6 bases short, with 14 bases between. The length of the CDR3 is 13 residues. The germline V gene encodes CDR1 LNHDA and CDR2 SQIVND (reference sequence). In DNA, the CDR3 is TGTGCCAGTAGGACTGGGGTTGGACATGGCTACACCTTC. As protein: CASRTGVGHGYTF. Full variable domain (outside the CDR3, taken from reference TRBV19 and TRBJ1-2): DGGITQSPKYLFRKEGQNVTLSCEQNLNHDAMYWYRQDPGQGLRLIYYSQIVNDFQKGDIAEGYSVSREKKESFPLTVTSAQKNPTAFYLCASRTGVGHGYTFGSGTRLTVV.

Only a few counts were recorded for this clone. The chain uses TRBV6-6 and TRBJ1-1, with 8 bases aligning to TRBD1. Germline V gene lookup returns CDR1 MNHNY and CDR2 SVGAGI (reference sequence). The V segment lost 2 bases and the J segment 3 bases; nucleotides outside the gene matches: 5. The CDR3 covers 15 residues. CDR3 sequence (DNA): TGTGCCAGCAGTTACCTTGTGACAGGGGACACTGAAGCTTTCTTT. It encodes CASSYLVTGDTEAFF.

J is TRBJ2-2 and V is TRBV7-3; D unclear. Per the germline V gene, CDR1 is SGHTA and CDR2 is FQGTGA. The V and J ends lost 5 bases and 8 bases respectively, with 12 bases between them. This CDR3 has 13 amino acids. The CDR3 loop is CASSPQEIGELFF. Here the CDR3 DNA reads TGTGCCAGCAGCCCGCAGGAGATAGGGGAGCTGTTTTTT.

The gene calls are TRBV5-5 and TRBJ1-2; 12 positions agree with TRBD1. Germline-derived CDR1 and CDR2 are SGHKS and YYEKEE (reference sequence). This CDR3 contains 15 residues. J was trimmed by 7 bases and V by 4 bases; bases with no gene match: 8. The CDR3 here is CASSARDRGLGGYTF. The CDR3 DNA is TGTGCCAGCAGCGCCCGGGACAGGGGGCTTGGTGGCTACACCTTC. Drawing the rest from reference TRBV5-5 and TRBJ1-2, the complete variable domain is DAGVTQSPTHLIKTRGQQVTLRCSPISGHKSVSWYQQVLGQGPQFIFQYYEKEERGRGNFPDRFSARQFPNYSSELNVNALLLGDSALYLCASSARDRGLGGYTFGSGTRLTVV.

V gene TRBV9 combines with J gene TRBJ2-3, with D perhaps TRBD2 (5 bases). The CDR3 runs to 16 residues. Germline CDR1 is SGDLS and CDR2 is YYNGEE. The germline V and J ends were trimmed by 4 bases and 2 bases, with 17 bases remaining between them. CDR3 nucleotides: TGTGCCAGCAGCCCGGACTCACCAAAGCTCACAGATACGCAGTATTTT. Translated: CASSPDSPKLTDTQYF.

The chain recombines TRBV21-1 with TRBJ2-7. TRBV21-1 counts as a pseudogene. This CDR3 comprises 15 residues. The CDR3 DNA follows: TGTGCCAGCAGCAAAGGTCGTGCCCGCTCCTACGAGCAGTACTTC. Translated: CASSKGRARSYEQYF.

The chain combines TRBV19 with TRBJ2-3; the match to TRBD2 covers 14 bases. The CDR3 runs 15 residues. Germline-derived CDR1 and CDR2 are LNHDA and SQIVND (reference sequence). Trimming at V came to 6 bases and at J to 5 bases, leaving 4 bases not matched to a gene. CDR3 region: CASRTSGRAQDTQYF. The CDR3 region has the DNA TGTGCCAGTAGGACTAGCGGGAGGGCCCAAGATACGCAGTATTTT.

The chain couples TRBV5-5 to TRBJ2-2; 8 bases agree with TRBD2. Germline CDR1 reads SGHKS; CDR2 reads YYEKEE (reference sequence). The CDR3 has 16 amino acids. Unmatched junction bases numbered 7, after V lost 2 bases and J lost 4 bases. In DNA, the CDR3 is TGTGCCAGCAGCTTACAACGGACTAGCAGCACCGGGGAGCTGTTTTTT. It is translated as CASSLQRTSSTGELFF.

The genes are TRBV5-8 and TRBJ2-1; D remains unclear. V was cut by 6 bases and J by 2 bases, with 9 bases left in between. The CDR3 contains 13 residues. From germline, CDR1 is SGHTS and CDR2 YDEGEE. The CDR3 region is CASTLTPYNEQFF. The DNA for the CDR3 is TGTGCCAGCACCCTGACCCCCTACAATGAGCAGTTCTTC. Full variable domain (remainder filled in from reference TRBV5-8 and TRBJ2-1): EAGVTQSPTHLIKTRGQQATLRCSPISGHTSVYWYQQALGLGLQFLLWYDEGEERNRGNFPPRFSGRQFPNYSSELNVNALELEDSALYLCASTLTPYNEQFFGPGTRLTVL.

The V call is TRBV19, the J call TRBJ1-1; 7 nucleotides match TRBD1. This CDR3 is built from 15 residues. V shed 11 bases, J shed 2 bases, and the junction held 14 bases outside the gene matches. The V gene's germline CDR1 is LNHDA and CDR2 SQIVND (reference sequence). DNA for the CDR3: TGTGCCTGCCACAGGGGAGGGCTTTCTAACACTGAAGCTTTCTTT. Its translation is CACHRGGLSNTEAFF. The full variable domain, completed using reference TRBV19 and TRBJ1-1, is DGGITQSPKYLFRKEGQNVTLSCEQNLNHDAMYWYRQDPGQGLRLIYYSQIVNDFQKGDIAEGYSVSREKKESFPLTVTSAQKNPTAFYLCACHRGGLSNTEAFFGQGTRLTVV.

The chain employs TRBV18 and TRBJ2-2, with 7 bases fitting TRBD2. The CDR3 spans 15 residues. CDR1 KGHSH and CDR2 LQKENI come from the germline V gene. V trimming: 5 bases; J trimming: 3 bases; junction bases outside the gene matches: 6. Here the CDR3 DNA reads TGTGCCAGCTCAGCAGGGACTACCCACACCGGGGAGCTGTTTTTT. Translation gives CASSAGTTHTGELFF.

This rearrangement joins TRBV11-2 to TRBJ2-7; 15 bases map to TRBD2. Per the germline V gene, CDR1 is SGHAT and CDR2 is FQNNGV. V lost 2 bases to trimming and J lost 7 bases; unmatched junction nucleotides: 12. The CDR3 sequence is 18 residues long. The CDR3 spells CASSLTSGLAGGPGEQYF. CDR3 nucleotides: TGTGCCAGCAGCTTAACCAGCGGACTAGCGGGAGGGCCTGGTGAGCAGTACTTC.

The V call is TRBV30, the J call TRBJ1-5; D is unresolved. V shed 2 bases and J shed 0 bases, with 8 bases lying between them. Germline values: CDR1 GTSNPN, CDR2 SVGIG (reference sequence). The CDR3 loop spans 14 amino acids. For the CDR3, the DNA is TGTGCCTGGAGTCAGCCAGTTAGCAATCAGCCCCAGCATTTT. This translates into CAWSQPVSNQPQHF.

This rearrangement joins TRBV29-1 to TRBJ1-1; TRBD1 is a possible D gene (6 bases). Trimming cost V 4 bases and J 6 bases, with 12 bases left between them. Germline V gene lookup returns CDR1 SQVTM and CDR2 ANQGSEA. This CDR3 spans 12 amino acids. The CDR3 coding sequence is TGCAGCGTTGCATGGGGGGCGGCTGAAGCTTTCTTT. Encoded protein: CSVAWGAAEAFF.

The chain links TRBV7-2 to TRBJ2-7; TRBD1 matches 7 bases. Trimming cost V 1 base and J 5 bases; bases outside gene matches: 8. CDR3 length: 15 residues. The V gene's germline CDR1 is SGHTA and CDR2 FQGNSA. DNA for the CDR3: TGTGCCAGCAGCTTAGAGGGGGCCTTTCCCAACGAGCAGTACTTC. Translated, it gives CASSLEGAFPNEQYF.

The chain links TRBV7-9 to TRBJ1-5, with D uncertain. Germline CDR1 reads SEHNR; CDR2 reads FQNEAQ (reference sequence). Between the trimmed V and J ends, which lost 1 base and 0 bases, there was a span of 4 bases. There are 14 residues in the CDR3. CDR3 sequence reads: CASSLDNSNQPQHF. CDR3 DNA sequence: TGTGCCAGCAGCTTAGACAATAGCAATCAGCCCCAGCATTTT.

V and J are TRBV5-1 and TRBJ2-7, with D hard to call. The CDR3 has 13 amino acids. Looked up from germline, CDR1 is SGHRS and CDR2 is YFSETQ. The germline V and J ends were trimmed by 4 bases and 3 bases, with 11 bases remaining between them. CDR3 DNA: TGCGCCAGCAGCATCGGTGGTGACTACGAGCAGTACTTC. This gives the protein CASSIGGDYEQYF.

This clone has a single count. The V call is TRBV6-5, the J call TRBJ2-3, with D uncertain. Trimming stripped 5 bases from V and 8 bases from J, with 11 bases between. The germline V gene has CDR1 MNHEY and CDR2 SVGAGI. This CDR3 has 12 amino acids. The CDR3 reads CASSPSVLTQYF. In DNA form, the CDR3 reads TGTGCCAGCAGTCCCTCGGTTCTTACGCAGTATTTT.

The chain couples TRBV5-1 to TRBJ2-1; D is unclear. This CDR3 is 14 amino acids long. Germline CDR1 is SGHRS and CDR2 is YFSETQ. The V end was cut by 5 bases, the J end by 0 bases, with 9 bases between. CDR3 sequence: CASRDASSYNEQFF. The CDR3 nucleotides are TGCGCCAGCAGGGACGCGAGCTCCTACAATGAGCAGTTCTTC.

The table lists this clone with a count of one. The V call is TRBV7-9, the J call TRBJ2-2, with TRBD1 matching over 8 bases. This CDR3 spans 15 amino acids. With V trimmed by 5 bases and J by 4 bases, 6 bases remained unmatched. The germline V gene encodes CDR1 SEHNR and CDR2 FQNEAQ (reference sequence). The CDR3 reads CASSRTGYSTGELFF. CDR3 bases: TGTGCCAGCAGCCGGACAGGGTACAGCACCGGGGAGCTGTTTTTT. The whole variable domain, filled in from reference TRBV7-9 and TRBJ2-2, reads DTGVSQNPRHKITKRGQNVTFRCDPISEHNRLYWYRQTLGQGPEFLTYFQNEAQLEKSRLLSDRFSAERPKGSFSTLEIQRTEQGDSAMYLCASSRTGYSTGELFFGEGSRLTVL.